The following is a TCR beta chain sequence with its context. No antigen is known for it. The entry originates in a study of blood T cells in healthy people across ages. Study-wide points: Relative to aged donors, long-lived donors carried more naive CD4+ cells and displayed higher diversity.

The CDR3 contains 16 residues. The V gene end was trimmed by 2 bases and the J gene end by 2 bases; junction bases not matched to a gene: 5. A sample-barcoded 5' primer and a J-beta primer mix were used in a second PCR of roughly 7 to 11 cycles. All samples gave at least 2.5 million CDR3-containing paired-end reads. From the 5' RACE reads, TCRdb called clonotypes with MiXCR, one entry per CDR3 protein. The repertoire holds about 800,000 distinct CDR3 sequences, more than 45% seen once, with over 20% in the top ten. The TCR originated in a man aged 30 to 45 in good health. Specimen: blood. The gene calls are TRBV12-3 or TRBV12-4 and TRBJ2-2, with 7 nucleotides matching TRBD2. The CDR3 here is CASSLPGRHNTGELFF. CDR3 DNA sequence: TGTGCCAGCAGTTTACCCGGGAGGCATAACACCGGGGAGCTGTTTTTT.